The clone carrying this T cell receptor (beta chain) was seen a handful of times. What it recognizes is unknown. This sample was taken from a study of spatial heterogeneity in lung cancer. Across the whole study: Counts of TCR transcripts in tumor regions correlated strongly with a matched bulk RNA-seq T cell module score.

As for time point: sample taken at primary tumor resection. There were 65 or so donors, all of them untreated patients with early-stage non-small cell lung cancer. Tumor, nontumor lung or frozen PBMC supplied whole RNA, sequenced without sorting. V lost 4 bases, J lost 5 bases, and 12 bases lay in between. CDR1 DFQATT and CDR2 SNEGSKA come from the germline V gene (reference sequence). CDR3 length: 13 residues. Every individual TCR cDNA molecule carried its own unique molecular identifier, which allowed correction of PCR and sequencing errors. Each CDR3 protein is one row after TCRdb ran MiXCR on the 5' RACE reads. Of roughly 10,000 distinct CDR3 sequences listed, approximately 8.2% are singletons. General study findings and limits: The study found that expanded intratumoral alpha and beta TCR counts tracked tumor mutation counts.

The input for sequencing was lung tumor tissue, taken at surgery. This receptor was obtained from a male donor with early-stage non-small cell lung cancer. The chain is built from TRBV20-1 and TRBJ2-1, with no clear D. The CDR3, as DNA: TGCAGTGCTAAAAGGGTGTCCGACAATGAGCAGTTCTTC. Protein product: CSAKRVSDNEQFF.